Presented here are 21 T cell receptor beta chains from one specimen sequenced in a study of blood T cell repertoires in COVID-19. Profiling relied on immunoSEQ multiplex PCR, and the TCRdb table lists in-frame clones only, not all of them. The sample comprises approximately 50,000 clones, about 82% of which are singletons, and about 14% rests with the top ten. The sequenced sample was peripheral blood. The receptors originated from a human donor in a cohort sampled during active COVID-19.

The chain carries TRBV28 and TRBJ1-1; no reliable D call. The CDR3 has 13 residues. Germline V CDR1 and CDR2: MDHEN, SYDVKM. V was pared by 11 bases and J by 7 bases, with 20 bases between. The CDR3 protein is CAAGQEELSEAFF. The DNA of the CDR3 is TGTGCCGCTGGGCAGGAGGAACTCAGTGAAGCTTTCTTT.

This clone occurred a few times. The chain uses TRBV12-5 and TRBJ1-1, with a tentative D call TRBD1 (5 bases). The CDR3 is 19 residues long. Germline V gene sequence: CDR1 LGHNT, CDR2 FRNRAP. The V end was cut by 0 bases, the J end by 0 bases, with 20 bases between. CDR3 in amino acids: CASGLVLGQGPSMNTEAFF. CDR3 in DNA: TGTGCTAGTGGTTTGGTACTGGGGCAGGGTCCCTCCATGAACACTGAAGCTTTCTTT.

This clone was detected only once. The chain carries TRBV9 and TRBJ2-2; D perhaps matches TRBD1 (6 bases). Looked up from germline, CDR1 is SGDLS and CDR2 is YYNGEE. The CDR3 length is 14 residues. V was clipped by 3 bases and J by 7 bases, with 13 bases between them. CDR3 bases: TGTGCCAGCAGCGCCCAGCAGGGGTTCGGGGAGCTGTTTTTT. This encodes CASSAQQGFGELFF.

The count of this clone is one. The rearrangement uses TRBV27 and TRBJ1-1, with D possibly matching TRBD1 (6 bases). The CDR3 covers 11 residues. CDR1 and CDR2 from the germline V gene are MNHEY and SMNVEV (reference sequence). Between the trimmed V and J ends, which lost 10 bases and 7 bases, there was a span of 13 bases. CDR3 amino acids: CATLGAFEAFF. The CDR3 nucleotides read TGTGCCACCTTGGGGGCCTTTGAAGCTTTCTTT.

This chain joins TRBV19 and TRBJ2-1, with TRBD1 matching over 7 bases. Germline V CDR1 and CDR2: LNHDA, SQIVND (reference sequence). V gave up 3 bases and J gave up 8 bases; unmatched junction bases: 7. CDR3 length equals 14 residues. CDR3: CASSMTGKGDEQFF. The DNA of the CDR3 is TGTGCCAGTAGTATGACAGGGAAGGGGGATGAGCAGTTCTTC.

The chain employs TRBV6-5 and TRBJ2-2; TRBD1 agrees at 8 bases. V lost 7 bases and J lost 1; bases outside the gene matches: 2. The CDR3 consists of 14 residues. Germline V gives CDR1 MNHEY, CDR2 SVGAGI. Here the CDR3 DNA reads TGTGCCAGCATCAGGGGGCAGAACACCGGGGAGCTGTTTTTT. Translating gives CASIRGQNTGELFF.

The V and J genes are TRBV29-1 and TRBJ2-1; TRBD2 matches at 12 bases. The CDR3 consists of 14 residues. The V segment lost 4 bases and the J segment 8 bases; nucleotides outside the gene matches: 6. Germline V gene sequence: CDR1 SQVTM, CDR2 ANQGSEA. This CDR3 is CSVGGLAGTDEQFF. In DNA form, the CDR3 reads TGCAGCGTTGGCGGACTAGCGGGGACGGATGAGCAGTTCTTC.

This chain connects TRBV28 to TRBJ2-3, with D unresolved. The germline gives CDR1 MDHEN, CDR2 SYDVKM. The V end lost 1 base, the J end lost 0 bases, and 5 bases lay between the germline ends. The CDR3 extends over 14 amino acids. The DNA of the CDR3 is TGTGCCAGCAGTTTATACGGGAGCACAGATACGCAGTATTTT. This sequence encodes CASSLYGSTDTQYF.

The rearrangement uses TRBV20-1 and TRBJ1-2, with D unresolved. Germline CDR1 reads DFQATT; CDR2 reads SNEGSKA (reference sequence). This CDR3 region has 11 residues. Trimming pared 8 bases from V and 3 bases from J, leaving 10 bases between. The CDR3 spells CSRPVDYGYTF. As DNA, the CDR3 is TGCAGTCGCCCAGTGGACTATGGCTACACCTTC.

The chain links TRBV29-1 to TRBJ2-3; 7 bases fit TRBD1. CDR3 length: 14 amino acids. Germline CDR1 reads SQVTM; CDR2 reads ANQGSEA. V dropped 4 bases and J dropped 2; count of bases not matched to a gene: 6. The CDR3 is CSVVQGQLTDTQYF. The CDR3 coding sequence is TGCAGCGTTGTTCAGGGACAGCTCACAGATACGCAGTATTTT.

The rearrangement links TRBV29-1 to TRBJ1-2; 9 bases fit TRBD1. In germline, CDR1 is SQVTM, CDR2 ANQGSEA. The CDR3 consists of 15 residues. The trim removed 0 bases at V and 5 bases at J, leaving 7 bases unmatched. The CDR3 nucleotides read TGCAGCGTTGAAGACCAAGACAGGGGGGTTTATGGCTACACCTTC. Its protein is CSVEDQDRGVYGYTF. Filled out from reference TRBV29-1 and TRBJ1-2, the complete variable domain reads SAVISQKPSRDICQRGTSLTIQCQVDSQVTMMFWYRQQPGQSLTLIATANQGSEATYESGFVIDKFPISRPNLTFSTLTVSNMSPEDSSIYLCSVEDQDRGVYGYTFGSGTRLTVV.

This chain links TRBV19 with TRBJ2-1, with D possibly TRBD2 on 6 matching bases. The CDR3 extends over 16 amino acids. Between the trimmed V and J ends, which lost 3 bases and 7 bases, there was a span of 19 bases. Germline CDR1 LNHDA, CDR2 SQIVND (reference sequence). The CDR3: CASSMMGGRKRNEQFF. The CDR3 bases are TGTGCCAGTAGTATGATGGGGGGTAGAAAACGGAATGAGCAGTTCTTC.

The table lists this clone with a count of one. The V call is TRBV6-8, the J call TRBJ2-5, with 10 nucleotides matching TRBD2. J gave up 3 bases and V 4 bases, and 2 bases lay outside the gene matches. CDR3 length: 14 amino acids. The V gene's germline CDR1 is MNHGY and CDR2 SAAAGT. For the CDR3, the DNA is TGTGCCAGCAGTTGTAGCGGGGGGAAAGAGACCCAGTACTTC. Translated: CASSCSGGKETQYF.

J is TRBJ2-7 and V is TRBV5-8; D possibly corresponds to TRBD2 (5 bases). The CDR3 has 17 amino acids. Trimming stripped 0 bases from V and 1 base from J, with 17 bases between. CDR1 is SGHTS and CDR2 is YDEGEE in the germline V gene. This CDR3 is CASSLVPRSGKSYEQYF. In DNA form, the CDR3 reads TGTGCCAGCAGCTTGGTCCCCAGGTCGGGGAAATCCTACGAGCAGTACTTC.

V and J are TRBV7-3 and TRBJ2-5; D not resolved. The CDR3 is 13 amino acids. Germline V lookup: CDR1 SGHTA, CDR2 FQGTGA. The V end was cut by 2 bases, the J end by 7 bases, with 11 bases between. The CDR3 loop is CASSLSPAGTQYF. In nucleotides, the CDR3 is TGTGCCAGCAGCTTATCCCCGGCAGGGACCCAGTACTTC.

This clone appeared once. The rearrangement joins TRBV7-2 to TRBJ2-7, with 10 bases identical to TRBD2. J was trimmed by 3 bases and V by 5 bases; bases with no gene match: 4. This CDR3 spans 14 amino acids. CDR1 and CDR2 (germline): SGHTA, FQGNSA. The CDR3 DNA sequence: TGTGCCAGCAGCGCGGTAGCGGGGGGCTACGAGCAGTACTTC. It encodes CASSAVAGGYEQYF.

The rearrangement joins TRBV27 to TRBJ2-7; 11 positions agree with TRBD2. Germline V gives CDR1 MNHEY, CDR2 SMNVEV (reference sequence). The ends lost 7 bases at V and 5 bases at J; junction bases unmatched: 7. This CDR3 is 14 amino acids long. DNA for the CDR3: TGTGCCAGCAACTTAGCGGGAGGGAGCGACGAGCAGTACTTC. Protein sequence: CASNLAGGSDEQYF.

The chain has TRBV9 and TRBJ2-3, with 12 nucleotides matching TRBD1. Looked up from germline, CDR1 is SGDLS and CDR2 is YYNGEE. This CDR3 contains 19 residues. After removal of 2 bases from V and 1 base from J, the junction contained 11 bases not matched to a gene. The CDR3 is CASSVQTGTGGYRTDTQYF. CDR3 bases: TGTGCCAGCAGCGTTCAAACCGGGACAGGGGGCTACCGCACAGATACGCAGTATTTT.

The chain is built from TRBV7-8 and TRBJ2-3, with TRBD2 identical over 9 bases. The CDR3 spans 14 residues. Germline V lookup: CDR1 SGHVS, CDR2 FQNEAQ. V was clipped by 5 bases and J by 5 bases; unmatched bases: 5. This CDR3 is CASSTAGGQDTQYF. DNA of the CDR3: TGTGCCAGCAGCACCGCGGGGGGGCAAGATACGCAGTATTTT.

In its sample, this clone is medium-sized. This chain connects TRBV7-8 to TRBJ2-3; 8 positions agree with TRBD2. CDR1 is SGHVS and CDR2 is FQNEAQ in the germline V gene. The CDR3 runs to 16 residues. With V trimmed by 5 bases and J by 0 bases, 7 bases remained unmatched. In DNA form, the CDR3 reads TGTGCCAGCAGCCAGACGGGGGGGAGTAGCACAGATACGCAGTATTTT. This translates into CASSQTGGSSTDTQYF.

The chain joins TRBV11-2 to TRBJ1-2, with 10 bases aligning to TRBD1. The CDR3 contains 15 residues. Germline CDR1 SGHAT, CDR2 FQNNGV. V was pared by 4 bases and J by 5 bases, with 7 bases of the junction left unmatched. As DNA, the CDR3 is TGTGCCAGCAGCTCCCGGGACAGGGGAAGGTATGGCTACACCTTC. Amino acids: CASSSRDRGRYGYTF.